The clone carrying this T cell receptor beta chain was counted only a few times. No antigen is known for it. Profiled with immunoSEQ multiplex PCR; TCRdb holds only in-frame clones, not every one. The sample lists 1,700 or so clones; about 30% were seen once. The data are from a study of STAT3 mutations in large granular lymphocyte leukemia. Overall study findings and caveats: Every T-cell large granular lymphocyte leukemia patient had at least one immunodominant TCR beta clonotype.

CDR3 length: 12 residues. The V end lost 1 base, the J end lost 5 bases, and 5 bases lay between the germline ends. Looked up from germline, CDR1 is SEHNR and CDR2 is FQNEAQ (reference sequence). V and J are TRBV7-9 and TRBJ2-5; D is uncertain. Input material: peripheral blood mononuclear cells. The clonotype originates from a male patient aged 45 to 59 with T-cell large granular lymphocyte leukemia. Some clones in this sample may be carry-over from other donors' samples. The CDR3 is CASSLVLETQYF. The CDR3 DNA follows: TGTGCCAGCAGCTTAGTTCTGGAGACCCAGTACTTC.